These 7 T cell receptor beta chains share one sample of origin, sequenced in a study of PD-1 blockade in mismatch repair-deficient tumors. Data came from immunoSEQ multiplex PCR; TCRdb stores just in-frame clones and leaves some out. The data show 120,000 or so clones, about 85% seen once. The sample was peripheral blood, taken 44 weeks after starting pembrolizumab. These receptor sequences come from an adult with mismatch repair-deficient cancer.

The chain carries TRBV27 and TRBJ1-1; a weak D match, TRBD1 (6 bases). Between the trimmed V and J ends, which lost 2 bases and 4 bases, there was a span of 14 bases. In germline, CDR1 is MNHEY, CDR2 SMNVEV (reference sequence). This CDR3 has 15 amino acids. The CDR3 loop reads CASSLNPGASTEAFF. As DNA, the CDR3 is TGTGCCAGCAGTTTAAACCCAGGGGCGAGCACTGAAGCTTTCTTT.

This rearrangement joins TRBV29-1 to TRBJ1-2, with D uncertain. V was cut by 2 bases and J by 9 bases, with 10 bases left in between. In germline, CDR1 is SQVTM, CDR2 ANQGSEA. CDR3 length: 11 residues. The CDR3 DNA reads TGCAGCGTTGAATGGTCGGGGAGCTACACCTTC. This encodes CSVEWSGSYTF.

This clone showed up just a few times. CDR3 region: CASSLGQTEQYF. The CDR3 nucleotides read TGTGCCAGCAGCTTAGGGCAGACCGAGCAGTACTTC. The rearrangement uses TRBV7-9 and TRBJ2-7; D is unclear. V lost 1 base to trimming and J lost 6 bases, with 7 bases between them. The CDR3 length is 12 residues. Germline CDR1 SEHNR, CDR2 FQNEAQ (reference sequence).

This rearrangement joins TRBV5-4 to TRBJ2-3; 7 bases line up with TRBD2. Germline V CDR1 and CDR2: SGHNT, YYREEE (reference sequence). Trimming removed 4 bases from V and 1 base from J; junction bases left unmatched: 6. CDR3 length: 15 amino acids. This CDR3 is CASSVTSARTDTQYF. The CDR3 region has the DNA TGTGCCAGCAGCGTAACTAGCGCTCGCACAGATACGCAGTATTTT.

This sequence joins TRBV19 and TRBJ2-3; D might be TRBD2 (5 bases). CDR3 size: 15 residues. Trimming cost V 7 bases and J 1 base, with 15 bases left between them. CDR1 LNHDA and CDR2 SQIVND come from the germline V gene (reference sequence). CDR3 bases: TGTGCCAGTATGGACCGGTCCGGGGGCACAGATACGCAGTATTTT. Its protein is CASMDRSGGTDTQYF.

The chain has TRBV6-5 and TRBJ2-7; 8 bases match TRBD1. The V and J ends lost 2 bases and 6 bases, in that order; junction bases with no gene match: 6. The CDR3 spans 14 residues. Looked up from germline, CDR1 is MNHEY and CDR2 is SVGAGI. CDR3 nucleotide sequence: TGTGCCAGCAGTTACGGGGACAGGCTCCTCGAGCAGTACTTC. Amino acids: CASSYGDRLLEQYF.

The chain is built from TRBV29-1 and TRBJ2-3, with TRBD2 matching 7 bases. Germline lookup yields CDR1 SQVTM and CDR2 ANQGSEA. The CDR3 has 14 amino acids. V dropped 6 bases and J dropped 4; count of bases not matched to a gene: 10. The CDR3 here is CSVPGTTYPDTQYF. The CDR3 DNA reads as TGCAGCGTCCCCGGGACTACCTACCCAGATACGCAGTATTTT.